These 27 T cell receptor beta chains originate from one sample sequenced in a study of T cells in localized non-small cell lung cancer. Profiled with immunoSEQ multiplex PCR; TCRdb holds only in-frame clones, not every one. The sample gives fewer than 25,000 clones, about 90% of which show up once; about 3% is in the top ten. The sample consisted of peripheral blood, taken before any cancer treatment. These receptors were collected from a woman aged 40 to 75 with stage I lung adenocarcinoma.

The genes are TRBV9 and TRBJ2-3; 11 bases line up with TRBD2. Germline CDR1 SGDLS, CDR2 YYNGEE. This CDR3 contains 17 residues. With V trimmed by 1 base and J by 0 bases, 4 bases remained unmatched. The CDR3 DNA reads as TGTGCCAGCAGCGTATCTCTAGCGGGGGGTAGCACAGATACGCAGTATTTT. It yields the protein CASSVSLAGGSTDTQYF.

V usage is TRBV9 and J usage is TRBJ1-3, with D possibly TRBD1 on 6 matching bases. Trimming cost V 4 bases and J 2 bases, with 13 bases left between them. Germline loops: CDR1 SGDLS, CDR2 YYNGEE. CDR3 size: 15 residues. The CDR3 protein is CASSPRGGPGNTIYF. The DNA for the CDR3 is TGTGCCAGCAGCCCGAGGGGGGGGCCTGGAAACACCATATATTTT.

V usage is TRBV7-9 and J usage is TRBJ1-4; D possibly corresponds to TRBD1 (5 bases). The CDR3 is 17 amino acids. The germline CDR1 and CDR2 sequences are SEHNR and FQNEAQ (reference sequence). The germline V and J ends were trimmed by 1 base and 0 bases, with 12 bases remaining between them. The CDR3 coding sequence is TGTGCCAGCAGCTTAGGGGGCCCCCCCGCAACTAATGAAAAACTGTTTTTT. Its translation: CASSLGGPPATNEKLFF.

V usage is TRBV5-1 and J usage is TRBJ2-2, with 8 bases aligning to TRBD1. From germline, CDR1 is SGHRS and CDR2 YFSETQ. V shed 0 bases and J 3 bases; nucleotides not matched to a gene: 7. The CDR3 length is 17 residues. The CDR3 reads CASSLVAGQGDTGELFF. The CDR3 nucleotides are TGCGCCAGCAGCTTGGTAGCTGGACAGGGAGACACCGGGGAGCTGTTTTTT.

The J gene is TRBJ2-2, the V gene TRBV19; D is ambiguous. V lost 5 bases and J 4 bases, leaving 8 bases between the germline ends. The germline CDR1 and CDR2 sequences are LNHDA and SQIVND (reference sequence). The CDR3 spans 13 residues. The CDR3 here is CASSPDPTGELFF. The CDR3 DNA is TGTGCCAGTAGTCCGGACCCCACCGGGGAGCTGTTTTTT.

The chain couples TRBV11-1 to TRBJ2-7; TRBD1 matches at 11 bases. The CDR3 runs 14 residues. Germline-derived CDR1 and CDR2 are SGHAT and FQDESV (reference sequence). V gave up 7 bases and J gave up 1 base; unmatched junction bases: 3. This CDR3 reads CASKGTGGSYEQYF. Written as DNA, the CDR3 is TGTGCCAGCAAGGGGACAGGGGGTTCCTACGAGCAGTACTTC. Complete variable domain (other parts from reference TRBV11-1 and TRBJ2-7): EAEVAQSPRYKITEKSQAVAFWCDPISGHATLYWYRQILGQGPELLVQFQDESVVDDSQLPKDRFSAERLKGVDSTLKIQPAELGDSAMYLCASKGTGGSYEQYFGPGTRLTVT.

The J gene is TRBJ2-7, the V gene TRBV21-1; the D segment call TRBD1 is taken from the table without a DNA check. TRBV21-1 is a pseudogene. This CDR3 is 18 amino acids long. CDR3 sequence: CASSKGPGGSSTLYEQYF. DNA for the CDR3: TGTGCCAGCAGCAAGGGTCCAGGGGGATCGTCGACCCTCTACGAGCAGTACTTC.

This sequence joins TRBV7-2 and TRBJ1-4; 7 nucleotides agree with TRBD1. Germline CDR1 reads SGHTA; CDR2 reads FQGNSA. V trimming: 5 bases; J trimming: 8 bases; junction bases outside the gene matches: 11. The CDR3 length is 15 residues. In nucleotides, the CDR3 is TGTGCCAGCAGCCGGACAGGAGGAGGGGGGGAAAAACTGTTTTTT. Translating gives CASSRTGGGGEKLFF.

CDR3 loop: CASSLGAPNEKLFF. The CDR3 bases are TGTGCCAGCAGTTTAGGGGCCCCTAATGAAAAACTGTTTTTT. The chain has TRBV4-2 and TRBJ1-4, with a possible D match to TRBD1 (5 bases). Trimming shortened V by 6 bases and J by 3 bases, and 11 bases separated the two germline ends. CDR3 length equals 14 residues. Germline lookup yields CDR1 LGHNA and CDR2 YNFKEQ.

V usage is TRBV9 and J usage is TRBJ1-1; D perhaps matches TRBD1 (6 bases). The CDR3 has 14 amino acids. Germline loops: CDR1 SGDLS, CDR2 YYNGEE. V dropped 4 bases and J dropped 1 base, with 11 bases sitting between them. The CDR3 is CASSLRGQNTEAFF. As DNA, the CDR3 is TGTGCCAGCAGCTTAAGGGGACAGAACACTGAAGCTTTCTTT.

This chain connects TRBV7-9 to TRBJ1-4; D uncertain. V was pared by 3 bases and J by 3 bases, with 5 bases between. Germline V CDR1 and CDR2: SEHNR, FQNEAQ (reference sequence). The length of the CDR3 is 13 residues. CDR3 residues: CASSFVSNEKLFF. The CDR3 nucleotides read TGTGCCAGCAGCTTTGTCTCTAATGAAAAACTGTTTTTT.

J is TRBJ1-2 and V is TRBV10-3; weak D call: TRBD1 (6 bases). CDR3 length equals 15 residues. CDR1 is ENHRY and CDR2 is SYGVKD in the germline V gene. The V end lost 2 bases, the J end lost 6 bases, and 16 bases lay between the germline ends. CDR3 sequence: CAISEGRGAGDGYTF. For the CDR3, the DNA is TGTGCCATCAGTGAGGGTCGGGGGGCGGGCGATGGCTACACCTTC.

Worth noting for this clone: Other DNA variants within this sample encode the same CDR3. The chain combines TRBV28 with TRBJ1-2, with D hard to call. The CDR3 covers 15 residues. V was pared by 5 bases and J by 6 bases, with 19 bases between. CDR1 and CDR2 (germline): MDHEN, SYDVKM. As DNA, the CDR3 is TGTGCCAGCAGTAGTCTAGGTGGAGCGAATCATGGCTACACCTTC. As protein: CASSSLGGANHGYTF.

The rearrangement links TRBV19 to TRBJ2-7, with D maybe TRBD1 (6 bases). V was clipped by 2 bases and J by 1 base, with 12 bases between them. The CDR3 extends over 15 amino acids. The germline V gene encodes CDR1 LNHDA and CDR2 SQIVND (reference sequence). This chain's CDR3 is CASSIRGSGSYEQYF. The CDR3 region has the DNA TGTGCCAGTAGTATAAGGGGGTCGGGATCCTACGAGCAGTACTTC. Filled out from reference TRBV19 and TRBJ2-7, the complete variable domain reads DGGITQSPKYLFRKEGQNVTLSCEQNLNHDAMYWYRQDPGQGLRLIYYSQIVNDFQKGDIAEGYSVSREKKESFPLTVTSAQKNPTAFYLCASSIRGSGSYEQYFGPGTRLTVT.

This chain connects TRBV9 to TRBJ1-4; D not certain. With 0 bases removed from V and 0 bases from J, the gap between germline ends came to 9 bases. This CDR3 has 16 amino acids. From germline, CDR1 is SGDLS and CDR2 YYNGEE. The CDR3 here is CASSVARLATNEKLFF. The DNA for the CDR3 is TGTGCCAGCAGCGTAGCCCGTCTGGCAACTAATGAAAAACTGTTTTTT.

The chain carries TRBV18 and TRBJ1-5, with D perhaps matching TRBD1 (5 bases). Trimming pared 9 bases from V and 0 bases from J, leaving 12 bases between. This CDR3 is 14 amino acids long. The germline V gene encodes CDR1 KGHSH and CDR2 LQKENI. CDR3 amino acids: CARSGPYSNQPQHF. In DNA, the CDR3 is TGTGCCAGATCGGGACCGTATAGCAATCAGCCCCAGCATTTT.

The gene calls are TRBV19 and TRBJ2-3; TRBD2 aligns across 13 bases. Germline V gives CDR1 LNHDA, CDR2 SQIVND (reference sequence). Trimming took 5 bases from V and 6 from J; bases not matched to a gene: 8. The CDR3 length is 16 residues. For the CDR3, the DNA is TGTGCCAGTAGTCCCTCACTAGCGGGAGGGGCCGATACGCAGTATTTT. It specifies CASSPSLAGGADTQYF.

The rearrangement links TRBV7-9 to TRBJ2-3, with 8 bases matching TRBD2. Losses at the gene ends were 6 bases for V and 0 bases for J; bases not matched to a gene: 5. Germline V gives CDR1 SEHNR, CDR2 FQNEAQ (reference sequence). The CDR3 is 15 amino acids. CDR3 bases: TGTGCCAGCAGAAATAGCGGGGCCAGCACAGATACGCAGTATTTT. It yields the protein CASRNSGASTDTQYF.

The chain has TRBV4-3 and TRBJ2-3, with 9 bases aligning to TRBD2. The ends lost 0 bases at V and 3 bases at J; junction bases unmatched: 13. CDR1 LGHNA and CDR2 YSLEER come from the germline V gene. The CDR3 has 19 amino acids. The chain's CDR3 is CASSQEIQAGGGGTDTQYF. In DNA form, the CDR3 reads TGCGCCAGCAGCCAAGAGATACAAGCGGGGGGTGGAGGGACAGATACGCAGTATTTT.

This chain links TRBV29-1 with TRBJ2-5; D remains ambiguous. This CDR3 is 16 amino acids long. Germline CDR1 reads SQVTM; CDR2 reads ANQGSEA. Trimming removed 6 bases at V and 5 bases at J, with 25 bases between. The CDR3 DNA is TGCAGCGTACGCGCTGGCCTGGCCAATAGCAGGGAGACCCAGTACTTC. It is translated as CSVRAGLANSRETQYF.

The genes are TRBV4-1 and TRBJ2-7; D is perhaps TRBD1 (5 bases). V lost 0 bases and J lost 2, with 11 bases in between. Looked up from germline, CDR1 is MGHRA and CDR2 is YSYEKL. CDR3 length: 15 residues. The CDR3 region has the DNA TGCGCCAGCAGCCAAGATTTCAGGGTGGCCTACGAGCAGTACTTC. Protein: CASSQDFRVAYEQYF.

To note about this clone: The same CDR3 arises from other DNA sequences in this sample as well. This rearrangement joins TRBV28 to TRBJ2-7; TRBD2 might be the D (6 bases). Trimming removed 2 bases at V and 2 bases at J, with 10 bases between. The CDR3 spans 14 residues. Germline CDR1 and CDR2: MDHEN and SYDVKM. CDR3 nucleotide sequence: TGTGCCAGCAGTTTAGGGGGAGGCACCTACGAGCAGTACTTC. Translated, it gives CASSLGGGTYEQYF.

CDR3 amino acids: CASLPGLAGTDTQYF. CDR3 sequence (DNA): TGTGCCAGCCTTCCGGGACTAGCGGGCACAGATACGCAGTATTTT. The chain couples TRBV7-2 to TRBJ2-3; 11 nucleotides match TRBD2. Germline V gives CDR1 SGHTA, CDR2 FQGNSA. The CDR3 length is 15 residues. Trimming took 8 bases from V and 1 from J; bases not matched to a gene: 5.

V gene TRBV29-1 combines with J gene TRBJ2-7; 11 bases align to TRBD2. Unmatched junction bases numbered 10, after V lost 6 bases and J lost 0 bases. The CDR3 sequence is 16 residues long. In germline, CDR1 is SQVTM, CDR2 ANQGSEA. In nucleotides, the CDR3 is TGCAGCGTAGATGGGACTAGCGGACCCCGCTCCTACGAGCAGTACTTC. Protein: CSVDGTSGPRSYEQYF.

The chain is built from TRBV6-5 and TRBJ1-2, with TRBD1 matching over 7 bases. This CDR3 is 14 amino acids long. V lost 6 bases to trimming and J lost 5 bases; unmatched junction nucleotides: 9. Per germline, CDR1 MNHEY and CDR2 SVGAGI. DNA of the CDR3: TGTGCCAGCAGACCCCTGACAGGGAAGTATGGCTACACCTTC. It specifies CASRPLTGKYGYTF.

The chain has TRBV11-2 and TRBJ2-5; 11 nucleotides agree with TRBD2. Unmatched junction bases numbered 3, after V lost 1 base and J lost 5 bases. This CDR3 has 15 amino acids. Germline CDR1 reads SGHAT; CDR2 reads FQNNGV. The CDR3: CASSLGGTSGETQYF. CDR3 DNA: TGTGCCAGCAGCTTAGGGGGGACTAGCGGTGAGACCCAGTACTTC.

The chain links TRBV15 to TRBJ2-3, with D uncertain. The CDR3 covers 13 residues. V was cut by 2 bases and J by 5 bases, with 8 bases left in between. Germline values: CDR1 LNHNV, CDR2 YYDKDF (reference sequence). Here the CDR3 DNA reads TGTGCCACCAGCAGACCACCGGAAGATACGCAGTATTTT. Amino acids: CATSRPPEDTQYF.